The clone carrying this TCR beta chain was observed a few times. The antigen is undetermined. The germline V gene encodes CDR1 MDHEN and CDR2 SYDVKM. Trimming removed 2 bases from V and 4 bases from J, with 5 bases in between. The CDR3 has 12 residues. This sample was taken from a study of cytomegalovirus exposure and HLA in healthy donors. About the research overall: An early release of data contained approximately 80 million unique TCRs, which came from HLA-typed donors. Study outcomes and limitations: In vitro data verified a few CMV-associated chains as specific for CMV antigens.

Primers for the PCR totalled 60 Vbeta and 13 Jbeta. Using immunoSEQ multiplex PCR, the repertoire was profiled, and TCRdb retains in-frame clones only, with some absent. The data contain 80,000 to 90,000 clones, 75% of them singletons. Sequencing input: PBMCs. The chain combines TRBV28 with TRBJ1-1, with no clear D. This clonotype originated in a man aged 35 to 55 in good health and CMV-seronegative. CDR3 protein: CASSLVRTEAFF. In nucleotides, the CDR3 is TGTGCCAGCAGTTTAGTGCGCACTGAAGCTTTCTTT.